What follows is one T cell receptor (beta chain) and its context. Its antigen remains unidentified. The germline gives CDR1 SGDLS, CDR2 YYNGEE. CDR3 length equals 15 residues. V lost 4 bases and J 1 base, leaving 14 bases between the germline ends. Researchers took RNA transcripts and amplified TCR beta CDR3 regions from them. RT-PCR was first run with HTBI primers, then multiplex PCR in a second round. TCRdb independently ran MiXCR on the multiplex PCR reads; one entry per CDR3 protein. Of 600,000 to 650,000 distinct CDR3 sequences listed, about 24% are singletons. This sample stems from a study of Graves' ophthalmopathy and Graves' hyperthyroidism. Study background: Untreated patients at initial diagnosis provided peripheral blood. Study-wide results and limits: Most expanded clonotypes in thyroid above 0.001 frequency also showed up in blood.

Certain patients were not enrolled. These were patients with other autoimmune diseases, uncontrolled infections, pregnancy or lactation. Fresh peripheral blood, over 9.5 ml, was the PBMC source. The chain is built from TRBV9 and TRBJ1-1; D remains ambiguous. Sequenced sample: peripheral blood. This clonotype originated in a woman younger than 35 with stable Graves' hyperthyroidism. Some clones in this sample may be carry-over from other donors' samples. The CDR3 DNA reads TGTGCCAGCAGCCCGGAAGGGAGGAGGAACACTGAAGCTTTCTTT. As protein: CASSPEGRRNTEAFF.